Listed below are T cell receptor beta chains from one sample, sequenced in a study of OX40 agonist ivuxolimab in advanced cancers. Generated by immunoSEQ multiplex PCR, the TCRdb table keeps only in-frame clones and is missing some. The repertoire consists of around 76,000 clones, with over 80% occurring once and the leading ten covering more than 0.5%. The sequences come from CD4+ or CD8+ T cells sorted from blood, collected in a trial of the OX40 agonist ivuxolimab. The receptor set was obtained from an adult with an advanced solid tumor such as melanoma, head and neck, liver or kidney cancer. CDR3s include the opening cysteine and the closing phenylalanine or tryptophan.

>TRBJ1-1|TRBV13|12
CASSFLGTEAFF
>TRBJ1-2|TRBV5-4|15
CASSSDNLGISGYTF
>TRBJ1-1|TRBV6-5|15
CASSYTTGMNTEAFF
>TRBJ1-1|TRBV11-2|13
CASSRPEDTEAFF
>TRBJ2-7|TRBV5-6|16
CASSLRGTGDLYEQYF
>TRBJ2-2|TRBV5-1|15
CASSLGPAGTGELFF
>TRBJ2-5|TRBV5-1|13
CASSLVLEETQYF
>TRBJ2-4|TRBV5-4|17
CASSLGPASGAKNIQYF
>TRBJ2-3|TRBV18|15
CASSPDFRTVDTQYF
>TRBJ2-1|TRBV27|16
CASSLRRLAGNDEQFF
>TRBJ2-3|TRBV5-1|14
CASSLDGSGDTQYF
>TRBJ2-7|TRBV5-1|15
CASSLGPTNTYEQYF
>TRBJ1-6|TRBV19|15
CASSTGTFTNSPLHF
>TRBJ2-5|TRBV5-4|14
CASSFRTSQETQYF
>TRBJ2-1|TRBV5-1|19
CASSLALGLAGGVYNEQFF
>TRBJ2-4|TRBV7-8|14
CASSLLEGQNIQYF
>TRBJ2-3|TRBV5-1|14
CASSLDLGSDTQYF
>TRBJ1-2|TRBV5-1|14
CASSLEGPGDGYTF
>TRBJ1-1|TRBV5-6|15
CASSSTRWRDTEAFF
>TRBJ2-5|TRBV5-1|14
CASSLGLGIETQYF
>TRBJ2-2|TRBV14|17
CASSQDRDRVSPGELFF
>TRBJ1-3|TRBV6-5|15
CASSLTHLGTNTIYF
>TRBJ1-3|TRBV6-1|14
CASSWGGSGNTIYF
>TRBJ2-2|TRBV21-1|14
CASRGRDDTGELFF
>TRBJ2-5|TRBV5-6|12
CASSLGPETQYF
>TRBJ2-7|TRBV30|13
CAWSVRRGYEQYF
>TRBJ1-1|TRBV6-1|11
CASREHTEAFF
>TRBJ1-2|TRBV9|13
CASNLEASYGYTF
>TRBJ2-7|TRBV30|12
CAWSHSSYEQYF
>TRBJ1-2|TRBV4-1|16
CASSQEAPGGLYGYTF
>TRBJ1-2|TRBV6-5|13
CASSYGQVYGYTF
>TRBJ2-7|TRBV27|14
CASSLQGLTYEQYF
>TRBJ1-6|TRBV19|13
CASSEGPISPLHF
>TRBJ2-7|TRBV6-5|14
CASRIAGDLGEQYF
>TRBJ1-1|TRBV29-1|13
CSVGQWASTEAFF
>TRBJ1-1|TRBV5-5|14
CASSPTGRETEAFF
>TRBJ2-2|TRBV30|15
CAWSVTGGNTGELFF
>TRBJ2-7|TRBV28|13
CASSFGSSYEQYF
>TRBJ2-1|TRBV2|15
CASSAERTFSNEQFF
>TRBJ2-7|TRBV6-6|13
CASSYSGMSEQYF
>TRBJ1-6|TRBV7-2|14
CASSLGRLNSPLHF
>TRBJ2-3|TRBV30|15
CAWSRGGRGTDTQYF
>TRBJ2-5|TRBV6-5|15
CASSYSGGARETQYF
>TRBJ1-2|TRBV18|14
CASSPDIANYGYTF